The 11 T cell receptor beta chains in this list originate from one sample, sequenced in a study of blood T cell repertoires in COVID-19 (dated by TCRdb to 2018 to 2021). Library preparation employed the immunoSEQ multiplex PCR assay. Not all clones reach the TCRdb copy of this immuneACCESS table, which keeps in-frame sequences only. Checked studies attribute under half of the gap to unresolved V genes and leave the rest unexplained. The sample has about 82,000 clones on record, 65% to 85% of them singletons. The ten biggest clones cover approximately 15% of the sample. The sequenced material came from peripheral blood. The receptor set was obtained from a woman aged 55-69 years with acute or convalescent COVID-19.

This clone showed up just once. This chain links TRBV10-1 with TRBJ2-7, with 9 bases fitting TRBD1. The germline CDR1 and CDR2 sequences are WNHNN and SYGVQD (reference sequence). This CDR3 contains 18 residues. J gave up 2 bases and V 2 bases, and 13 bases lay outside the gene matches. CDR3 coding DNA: TGCGCCAGCAGTGAGACCTTCCGACGACAGGGGGTTACCTACGAGCAGTACTTC. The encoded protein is CASSETFRRQGVTYEQYF.

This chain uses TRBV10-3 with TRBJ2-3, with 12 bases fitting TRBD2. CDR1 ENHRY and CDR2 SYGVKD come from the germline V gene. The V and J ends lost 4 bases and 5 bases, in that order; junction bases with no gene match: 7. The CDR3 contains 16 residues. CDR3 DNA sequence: TGTGCCATCAGTGTTACTAGCGGGGGGCCGGGAGATACGCAGTATTTT. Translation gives CAISVTSGGPGDTQYF.

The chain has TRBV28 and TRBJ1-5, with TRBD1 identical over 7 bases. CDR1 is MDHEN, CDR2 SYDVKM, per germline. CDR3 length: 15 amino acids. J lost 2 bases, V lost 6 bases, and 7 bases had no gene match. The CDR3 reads CASRSGQMGNQPQHF. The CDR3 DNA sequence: TGTGCCAGCAGGTCGGGACAGATGGGCAATCAGCCCCAGCATTTT.

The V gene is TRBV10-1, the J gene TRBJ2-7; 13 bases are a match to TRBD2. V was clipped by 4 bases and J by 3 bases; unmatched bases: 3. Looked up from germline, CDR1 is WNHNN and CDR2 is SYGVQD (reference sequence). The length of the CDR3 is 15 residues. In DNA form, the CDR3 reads TGCGCCAGCAGTGGGGGGACTAGCGGGAACTACGAGCAGTACTTC. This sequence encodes CASSGGTSGNYEQYF.

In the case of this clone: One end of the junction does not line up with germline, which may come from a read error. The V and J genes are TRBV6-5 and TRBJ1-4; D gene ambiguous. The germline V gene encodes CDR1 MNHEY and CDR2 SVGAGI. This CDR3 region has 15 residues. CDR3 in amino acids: CASGYYAGIYEKLFF. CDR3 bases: TGTGCCAGCGGTTATTACGCGGGGATATATGAAAAACTGTTTTTT.

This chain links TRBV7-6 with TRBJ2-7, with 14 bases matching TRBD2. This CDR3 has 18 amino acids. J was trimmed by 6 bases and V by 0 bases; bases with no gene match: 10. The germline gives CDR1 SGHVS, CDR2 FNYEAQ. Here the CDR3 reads CASSLAATSGRDVSEQYF. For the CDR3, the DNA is TGTGCCAGCAGCTTAGCCGCGACTAGCGGGAGGGACGTAAGCGAGCAGTACTTC. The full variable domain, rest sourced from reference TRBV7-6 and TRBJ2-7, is GAGVSQSPRYKVTKRGQDVALRCDPISGHVSLYWYRQALGQGPEFLTYFNYEAQQDKSGLPNDRFSAERPEGSISTLTIQRTEQRDSAMYRCASSLAATSGRDVSEQYFGPGTRLTVT.

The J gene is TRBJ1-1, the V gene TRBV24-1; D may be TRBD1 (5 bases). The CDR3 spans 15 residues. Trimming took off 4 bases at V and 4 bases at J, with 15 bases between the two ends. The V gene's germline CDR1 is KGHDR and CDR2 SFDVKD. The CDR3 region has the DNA TGTGCCACCAGTGACCCTACCCACAGGTTCACTGAAGCTTTCTTT. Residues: CATSDPTHRFTEAFF.

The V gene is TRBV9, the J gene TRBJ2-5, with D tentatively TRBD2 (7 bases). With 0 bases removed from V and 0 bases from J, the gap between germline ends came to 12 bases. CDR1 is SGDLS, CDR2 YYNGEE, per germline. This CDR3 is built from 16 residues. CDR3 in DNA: TGTGCCAGCAGCGTAGAGGGGGGGGATTACCAAGAGACCCAGTACTTC. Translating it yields CASSVEGGDYQETQYF. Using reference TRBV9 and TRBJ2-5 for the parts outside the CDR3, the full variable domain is DSGVTQTPKHLITATGQRVTLRCSPRSGDLSVYWYQQSLDQGLQFLIQYYNGEERAKGNILERFSAQQFPDLHSELNLSSLELGDSALYFCASSVEGGDYQETQYFGPGTRLLVL.

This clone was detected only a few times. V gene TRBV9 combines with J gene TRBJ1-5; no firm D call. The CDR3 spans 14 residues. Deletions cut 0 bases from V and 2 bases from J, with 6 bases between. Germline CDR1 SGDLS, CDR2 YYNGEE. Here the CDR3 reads CASSVASGNQPQHF. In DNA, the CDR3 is TGTGCCAGCAGCGTAGCTTCGGGCAATCAGCCCCAGCATTTT.

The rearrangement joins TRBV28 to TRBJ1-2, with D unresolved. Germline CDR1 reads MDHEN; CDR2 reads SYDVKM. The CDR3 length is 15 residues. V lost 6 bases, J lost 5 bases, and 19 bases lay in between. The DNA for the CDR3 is TGTGCCAGCAGCTTGGAGGCGCAGTTTAGGTATGGCTACACCTTC. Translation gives CASSLEAQFRYGYTF.

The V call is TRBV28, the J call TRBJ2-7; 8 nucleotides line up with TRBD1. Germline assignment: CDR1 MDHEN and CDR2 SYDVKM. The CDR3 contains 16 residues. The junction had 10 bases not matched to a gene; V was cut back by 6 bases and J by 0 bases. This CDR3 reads CASRYSGTGISYEQYF. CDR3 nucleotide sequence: TGTGCCAGCAGATACTCCGGGACAGGAATCTCCTACGAGCAGTACTTC.